One and the same sample provided the 26 T cell receptor beta chains below, sequenced in a study of cytomegalovirus exposure and HLA in healthy donors. The data were produced by immunoSEQ multiplex PCR, yet TCRdb's version contains in-frame clones alone and is incomplete. The sample contains 300,000 to 400,000 clones, approximately 90% of which appear only once. Sample: PBMCs. Receptors were obtained from a woman younger than 30 in good health and CMV-seronegative.

This chain joins TRBV2 and TRBJ1-2; D not resolved. The CDR3 is 12 amino acids. Looked up from germline, CDR1 is SNHLY and CDR2 is FYNNEI. The germline V and J ends were trimmed by 1 base and 8 bases, with 8 bases remaining between them. The CDR3 reads CASSEERVGYTF. CDR3 nucleotide sequence: TGTGCCAGCAGTGAAGAGAGGGTCGGCTACACCTTC.

The chain combines TRBV29-1 with TRBJ1-1, with 7 bases that match TRBD1. The CDR3 covers 15 residues. Germline V lookup: CDR1 SQVTM, CDR2 ANQGSEA. The V gene end was trimmed by 5 bases and the J gene end by 0 bases; junction bases not matched to a gene: 9. Here the CDR3 reads CSVRTGALLNTEAFF. CDR3 coding DNA: TGCAGCGTTCGGACAGGCGCTCTATTGAACACTGAAGCTTTCTTT. The full variable domain, with the rest looked up from reference TRBV29-1 and TRBJ1-1, is SAVISQKPSRDICQRGTSLTIQCQVDSQVTMMFWYRQQPGQSLTLIATANQGSEATYESGFVIDKFPISRPNLTFSTLTVSNMSPEDSSIYLCSVRTGALLNTEAFFGQGTRLTVV.

The V and J genes are TRBV1 and TRBJ1-2; no check of the table's D call, TRBD1, against the DNA was made. TRBV1 is flagged as a pseudogene. This CDR3 region has 14 residues. DNA of the CDR3: TGCACCAGCAGCCCCTCGACAGACAACTATGGCTACACCTTC. Amino acid sequence: CTSSPSTDNYGYTF.

CDR3 region: CASSEPTSGAYEQYF. In nucleotides, the CDR3 is TGTGCCAGCAGTGAACCGACTAGCGGAGCCTACGAGCAGTACTTC. The chain is built from TRBV6-1 and TRBJ2-7; 9 bases align to TRBD2. The CDR3 consists of 15 residues. The germline CDR1 and CDR2 sequences are MNHNS and SASEGT. Trimming at V came to 2 bases and at J to 2 bases, leaving 4 bases not matched to a gene.

The chain recombines TRBV2 with TRBJ1-3; 8 nucleotides match TRBD1. The CDR3 is made up of 14 amino acids. Germline assignment: CDR1 SNHLY and CDR2 FYNNEI. Losses at the gene ends were 9 bases for V and 2 bases for J; bases not matched to a gene: 6. CDR3 amino acids: CARSTGGPGNTIYF. CDR3 bases: TGTGCCAGAAGCACAGGGGGTCCTGGAAACACCATATATTTT. The full variable domain, rest sourced from reference TRBV2 and TRBJ1-3, is EPEVTQTPSHQVTQMGQEVILRCVPISNHLYFYWYRQILGQKVEFLVSFYNNEISEKSEIFDDQFSVERPDGSNFTLKIRSTKLEDSAMYFCARSTGGPGNTIYFGEGSWLTVV.

The V gene is TRBV19, the J gene TRBJ1-2; 9 bases fit TRBD1. The CDR3 contains 15 residues. Germline CDR1 is LNHDA and CDR2 is SQIVND (reference sequence). V gave up 7 bases and J gave up 6 bases; unmatched junction bases: 12. The CDR3, as DNA: TGTGCCAGTACCCGTCAGGGGACAGGGTTCAATGGCTACACCTTC. Translation gives CASTRQGTGFNGYTF. Drawing the rest from reference TRBV19 and TRBJ1-2, the complete variable domain is DGGITQSPKYLFRKEGQNVTLSCEQNLNHDAMYWYRQDPGQGLRLIYYSQIVNDFQKGDIAEGYSVSREKKESFPLTVTSAQKNPTAFYLCASTRQGTGFNGYTFGSGTRLTVV.

The chain carries TRBV14 and TRBJ1-4, with a possible D match to TRBD1 (6 bases). CDR1 SGHDN and CDR2 FVKESK come from the germline V gene. CDR3 size: 14 residues. The V end was cut by 0 bases, the J end by 5 bases, with 7 bases between. The CDR3 sequence: CASSQDRGNEKLFF. The CDR3 nucleotides read TGTGCCAGCAGCCAAGACAGGGGAAATGAAAAACTGTTTTTT. Together with reference TRBV14 and TRBJ1-4, the CDR3 gives the full variable domain: EAGVTQFPSHSVIEKGQTVTLRCDPISGHDNLYWYRRVMGKEIKFLLHFVKESKQDESGMPNNRFLAERTGGTYSTLKVQPAELEDSGVYFCASSQDRGNEKLFFGSGTQLSVL.

The gene calls are TRBV7-9 and TRBJ2-7; no firm D call. CDR3 length: 14 amino acids. Germline V gene sequence: CDR1 SEHNR, CDR2 FQNEAQ (reference sequence). V was clipped by 4 bases and J by 2 bases, with 12 bases between them. Here the CDR3 DNA reads TGTGCCAGCAGCTCCCGGCGCGGAGCCTACGAGCAGTACTTC. Protein product: CASSSRRGAYEQYF.

This sequence joins TRBV6-6 and TRBJ1-1; no reliable D call. The CDR3 covers 12 residues. CDR1 MNHNY and CDR2 SVGAGI come from the germline V gene (reference sequence). The V end was cut by 5 bases, the J end by 4 bases, with 8 bases between. Here the CDR3 DNA reads TGTGCCAGCAGTCAGAGCGGCACTGAAGCTTTCTTT. This gives the protein CASSQSGTEAFF.

This chain links TRBV28 with TRBJ1-5; no reliable D call. The V end lost 6 bases, the J end lost 5 bases, and 20 bases lay between the germline ends. This CDR3 has 16 amino acids. In germline, CDR1 is MDHEN, CDR2 SYDVKM. The CDR3 region is CASSTSATGNYQPQHF. The CDR3 DNA follows: TGTGCCAGCAGCACTTCCGCGACGGGTAATTATCAGCCCCAGCATTTT.

The chain couples TRBV29-1 to TRBJ1-2, with a weak D call TRBD1 (6 bases). This CDR3 comprises 12 residues. V lost 3 bases and J 5 bases, leaving 10 bases between the germline ends. Germline assignment: CDR1 SQVTM and CDR2 ANQGSEA. The CDR3 region is CSVDRTEYGYTF. CDR3 in DNA: TGCAGCGTTGATAGGACAGAGTATGGCTACACCTTC.

V usage is TRBV5-1 and J usage is TRBJ1-1, with TRBD1 identical over 8 bases. This CDR3 is 14 amino acids long. The germline CDR1 and CDR2 sequences are SGHRS and YFSETQ. V dropped 1 base and J dropped 4; count of bases not matched to a gene: 3. In nucleotides, the CDR3 is TGCGCCAGCAGCTTGTCAACAGGGGGCACTGAAGCTTTCTTT. Amino acid sequence: CASSLSTGGTEAFF.

V is TRBV6-4 and J is TRBJ2-5, with D hard to call. V was pared by 2 bases and J by 5 bases, with 12 bases between. Looked up from germline, CDR1 is MRHNA and CDR2 is SNTAGT. The CDR3 consists of 14 residues. The CDR3 protein is CASSDPRQVETQYF. CDR3 in DNA: TGTGCCAGCAGTGACCCACGTCAGGTGGAGACCCAGTACTTC.

The chain carries TRBV19 and TRBJ1-2, with 8 bases matching TRBD1. The CDR3 length is 16 residues. Trimming took 3 bases from V and 2 from J; bases not matched to a gene: 8. Germline V CDR1 and CDR2: LNHDA, SQIVND (reference sequence). CDR3 bases: TGTGCCAGTAGTATGGGGCAGGGGGCATGGAACTATGGCTACACCTTC. It is translated as CASSMGQGAWNYGYTF.

This rearrangement joins TRBV4-2 to TRBJ2-7; D remains ambiguous. V lost 2 bases, J lost 3 bases, and 14 bases lay in between. The CDR3 covers 15 residues. Looked up from germline, CDR1 is LGHNA and CDR2 is YNFKEQ. CDR3 loop: CASSQSTRQNYEQYF. The CDR3 DNA sequence: TGTGCCAGCAGCCAATCCACGAGACAAAACTACGAGCAGTACTTC.

The CDR3 loop reads CSVTITGRGTDTQYF. The CDR3 DNA is TGCAGCGTTACGATCACCGGCAGGGGCACAGATACGCAGTATTTT. The chain uses TRBV29-1 and TRBJ2-3; a weak D match, TRBD1 (5 bases). The CDR3 length is 15 residues. Germline CDR1 is SQVTM and CDR2 is ANQGSEA. The V end was cut by 5 bases, the J end by 1 base, with 16 bases between.

The chain uses TRBV7-9 and TRBJ2-2; tentatively, D is TRBD1 (6 bases). Germline CDR1 is SEHNR and CDR2 is FQNEAQ (reference sequence). The V end lost 5 bases, the J end lost 2 bases, and 15 bases lay between the germline ends. The length of the CDR3 is 16 residues. CDR3 protein: CASSLQGLLNTGELFF. Written as DNA, the CDR3 is TGTGCCAGCAGCCTACAGGGTCTACTCAACACCGGGGAGCTGTTTTTT.

The chain combines TRBV4-1 with TRBJ1-2; D uncertain. The V end lost 2 bases, the J end lost 4 bases, and 8 bases lay between the germline ends. The CDR3 is 13 amino acids. Germline V gives CDR1 MGHRA, CDR2 YSYEKL. As DNA, the CDR3 is TGCGCCAGCAGCCAATGGTTCGGCTATGGCTACACCTTC. Its protein product is CASSQWFGYGYTF.

The rearrangement uses TRBV7-6 and TRBJ2-1; D may be TRBD2 (5 bases). Trimming took off 5 bases at V and 8 bases at J, with 16 bases between the two ends. CDR1 is SGHVS, CDR2 FNYEAQ, per germline. This CDR3 comprises 14 residues. The CDR3 DNA reads as TGTGCCAGCAGCGCCGGACTTACCGTCCATGAGCAGTTCTTC. This encodes CASSAGLTVHEQFF.

This clone was picked up a small number of times. The V gene is TRBV28, the J gene TRBJ1-2; D is unclear. V was pared by 10 bases and J by 2 bases, with 11 bases between. The CDR3 loop spans 12 amino acids. Germline V CDR1 and CDR2: MDHEN, SYDVKM. DNA of the CDR3: TGTGCCATCACGAGTTCCAACTATGGCTACACCTTC. The encoded protein is CAITSSNYGYTF.

The gene calls are TRBV30 and TRBJ1-1; a possible D gene is TRBD1 (5 bases). Trimming cost V 3 bases and J 6 bases, with 20 bases left between them. Germline V gene lookup returns CDR1 GTSNPN and CDR2 SVGIG (reference sequence). CDR3 length: 15 amino acids. DNA for the CDR3: TGTGCCTGGAGCGGTAGGGCCAGGGAACACCCTGAAGCTTTCTTT. Translated, it gives CAWSGRAREHPEAFF.

V usage is TRBV9 and J usage is TRBJ1-1, with 8 bases identical to TRBD1. J lost 1 base, V lost 1 base, and 6 bases had no gene match. CDR1 is SGDLS and CDR2 is YYNGEE in the germline V gene. The CDR3 totals 16 residues. As DNA, the CDR3 is TGTGCCAGCAGCGTATCAGGGGGCGCGCAGAACACTGAAGCTTTCTTT. Protein: CASSVSGGAQNTEAFF.

V and J are TRBV30 and TRBJ2-2; D is unclear. The V and J ends lost 5 bases and 1 base respectively, with 5 bases between them. In germline, CDR1 is GTSNPN, CDR2 SVGIG (reference sequence). This CDR3 region has 12 residues. The CDR3 is CAWWRNTGELFF. For the CDR3, the DNA is TGTGCCTGGTGGAGGAACACCGGGGAGCTGTTTTTT.

The chain joins TRBV2 to TRBJ1-1; D unresolved. Between the trimmed V and J ends, which lost 6 bases and 0 bases, there was a span of 11 bases. From germline, CDR1 is SNHLY and CDR2 FYNNEI. The CDR3 has 14 amino acids. CDR3 protein: CASRGDGVNTEAFF. Written as DNA, the CDR3 is TGTGCCAGCAGGGGAGATGGGGTGAACACTGAAGCTTTCTTT. The whole variable domain, filled in from reference TRBV2 and TRBJ1-1, reads EPEVTQTPSHQVTQMGQEVILRCVPISNHLYFYWYRQILGQKVEFLVSFYNNEISEKSEIFDDQFSVERPDGSNFTLKIRSTKLEDSAMYFCASRGDGVNTEAFFGQGTRLTVV.

Of note for this clone: This sample also contains other DNA sequences that code for the same CDR3. The chain is built from TRBV7-8 and TRBJ2-7; D remains unclear. This CDR3 comprises 11 residues. The V gene lost 5 bases and the J gene lost 1 base, with 3 bases spanning the gap. The germline CDR1 and CDR2 sequences are SGHVS and FQNEAQ. CDR3 loop: CASSPSYEQYF. CDR3 nucleotide sequence: TGTGCCAGCAGCCCGTCCTACGAGCAGTACTTC. Based on the CDR3 plus reference TRBV7-8 and TRBJ2-7, the full variable domain is GAGVSQSPRYKVAKRGQDVALRCDPISGHVSLFWYQQALGQGPEFLTYFQNEAQLDKSGLPSDRFFAERPEGSVSTLKIQRTQQEDSAVYLCASSPSYEQYFGPGTRLTVT.

This chain links TRBV25-1 with TRBJ1-1, with TRBD1 matching 8 bases. Germline values: CDR1 MGHDK, CDR2 SYGVNS. CDR3 length equals 14 residues. V shed 7 bases and J 1 base; nucleotides not matched to a gene: 5. CDR3 region: CASTMGQANTEAFF. The CDR3 region has the DNA TGTGCCAGCACCATGGGACAGGCGAACACTGAAGCTTTCTTT.